Listed below are T cell receptor beta chains from one sample, sequenced in a study of cytomegalovirus exposure and HLA in healthy donors. TCRdb's table, derived via immunoSEQ multiplex PCR, lists solely in-frame clones and lacks some. The table lists about 120,000 clones, 75% to 85% of them singletons, with 8.5% to 10% in the top ten. The sequenced sample consisted of PBMCs. These receptors all come from a female donor in good health and CMV-seropositive. The CDR3 runs from the conserved cysteine through the conserved F or W. The D gene is left open where the match is weak. The size entry is marked missing in some rows and otherwise reads once, few, many or a size class.

J | V | D | size | DNA | CDR3
TRBJ2-5 | TRBV7-8 | TRBD2 | NA | TGTGCCAGCAGACAACTAGCGGGGGGGCCTTGGGAGACCCAGTACTTC | CASRQLAGGPWETQYF
TRBJ1-4 | TRBV4-1 | NA | NA | TGCGCCAGCAGCCAGACCCGGCAGGGAAATGAAAAACTGTTTTTT | CASSQTRQGNEKLFF
TRBJ1-1 | TRBV28 | NA | few | TGTGCCAGCAGGGGGAGGGGCATAAACACTGAAGCTTTCTTT | CASRGRGINTEAFF
TRBJ2-1 | TRBV7-3 | NA | NA | TGTGCCAGCAGCTTATATGCAGGGGTGACTGAGCAGTTCTTC | CASSLYAGVTEQFF
TRBJ2-1 | TRBV12-2 | NA | NA | TGTGCAAGTCGCTTAGCGACTCATGAGCAGTTCTTC | CASRLATHEQFF
TRBJ1-2 | TRBV10-3 | NA | NA | TGTGCCATCAGGGTAGACAGTAACTATGGCTACACCTTC | CAIRVDSNYGYTF
TRBJ1-2 | TRBV6-6 | NA | NA | TGTGCCAGCAGTTACTATTTAAACTATGGCTACACCTTC | CASSYYLNYGYTF
TRBJ1-2 | TRBV6-1 | TRBD1 | NA | TGTGCCAGCGGAGAACAGGGGGCCTACTATGGCTACACCTTC | CASGEQGAYYGYTF
TRBJ2-1 | TRBV6-1 | NA | NA | TGTGCCAGCAGTGCGACTTTCGGAAATGAGCAGTTCTTC | CASSATFGNEQFF
TRBJ1-5 | TRBV30 | NA | once | TGTGCCTGGAGTCAAGGCCGGGATCAGCCCCAGCATTTT | CAWSQGRDQPQHF
TRBJ1-6 | TRBV2 | NA | NA | TGTGCCAGCAAACGGGGTTACGATTCACCCCTCCACTTT | CASKRGYDSPLHF
TRBJ2-3 | TRBV5-6 | TRBD2 | NA | TGTGCCAGCAGCCCGGGACTAGCGGGGGCGCCAGATACGCAGTATTTT | CASSPGLAGAPDTQYF
TRBJ1-1 | TRBV5-1 | NA | NA | TGCGCCAGCAGCTTAACAGGGCGGACTGAAGCTTTCTTT | CASSLTGRTEAFF
TRBJ1-5 | TRBV7-2 | TRBD1 | NA | TGTGCCAGCAGCAAGACAGGGACTAATCAGCCCCAGCATTTT | CASSKTGTNQPQHF
TRBJ2-2 | TRBV18 | NA | NA | TGTGCCAGCTCACGCGACACCGGGGAGCTGTTTTTT | CASSRDTGELFF
TRBJ2-7 | TRBV9 | NA | NA | TGTGCCAGCAGCCTCACCCCTGGGCAGGGGGGCCCCTACGAGCAGTACTTC | CASSLTPGQGGPYEQYF
TRBJ1-1 | TRBV27 | NA | few | TGTGCCAGCAGTTTCCCAGGCATGAACACTGAAGCTTTCTTT | CASSFPGMNTEAFF
TRBJ2-7 | TRBV18 | NA | NA | TGTGCCAGCTCACCCAACAGGGCCTACGAGCAGTACTTC | CASSPNRAYEQYF
TRBJ2-5 | TRBV2 | NA | NA | TGTGCCAGCGGGGGGGAGACCCAGTACTTC | CASGGETQYF
TRBJ2-7 | TRBV6-1 | NA | few | TGTGCCAGCAGTCAAGAGGGGCCCCAACAGATATACGAGCAGTACTTC | CASSQEGPQQIYEQYF
TRBJ2-2 | TRBV2 | TRBD2 | NA | TGTGCCAGCACTGAAACATCCGGACTAGCGGGGGGGCCGTTCCCCGGGGAGCTGTTTTTT | CASTETSGLAGGPFPGELFF
TRBJ1-1 | TRBV5-1 | NA | NA | TGCGCCAGCAGCTTGTCGGGGGGCACTGAAGCTTTCTTT | CASSLSGGTEAFF
TRBJ2-1 | TRBV7-2 | NA | NA | TGTGCCAGCAGCTACCAGTGGAGAGACAATGAGCAGTTCTTC | CASSYQWRDNEQFF
TRBJ1-1 | TRBV5-5 | NA | NA | TGTGCCAGCAGATTTTACTCCAACGATAACACTGAAGCTTTCTTT | CASRFYSNDNTEAFF
TRBJ1-2 | TRBV19 | NA | NA | TGTGCCAGTAGTATAGATCATGGCAGATCCAACTATGGCTACACCTTC | CASSIDHGRSNYGYTF
TRBJ1-5 | TRBV30 | NA | NA | TGTGCCTGGAGCAGGCCAAGCGGGCCCCAGCATTTT | CAWSRPSGPQHF
TRBJ1-2 | TRBV9 | NA | NA | TGTGCCAGCAGCGTAGGGGCAGGCAATAGCTATGGCTACACCTTC | CASSVGAGNSYGYTF
TRBJ2-5 | TRBV5-1 | NA | NA | TGCGCCAGCAGCTTTTCATCCGGGAGCCTCCAAGAGACCCAGTACTTC | CASSFSSGSLQETQYF